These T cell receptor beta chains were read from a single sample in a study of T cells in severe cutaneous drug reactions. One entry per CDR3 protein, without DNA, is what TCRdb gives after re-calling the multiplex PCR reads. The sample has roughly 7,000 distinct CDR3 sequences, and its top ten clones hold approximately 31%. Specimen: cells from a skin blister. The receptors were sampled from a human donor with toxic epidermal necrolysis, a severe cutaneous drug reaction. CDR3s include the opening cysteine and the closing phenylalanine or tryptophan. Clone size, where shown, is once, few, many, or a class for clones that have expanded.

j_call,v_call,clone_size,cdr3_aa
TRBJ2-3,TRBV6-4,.,CASSQHISGGTDTQYF
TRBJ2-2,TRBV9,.,CASSVADGELFF
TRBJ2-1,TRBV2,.,CASTLSGEQFF
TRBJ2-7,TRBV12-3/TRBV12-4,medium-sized,CASSLGGNPYF
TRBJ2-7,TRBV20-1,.,CSVPGDNYEQYF
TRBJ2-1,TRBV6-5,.,CASSRTTYNEQFF
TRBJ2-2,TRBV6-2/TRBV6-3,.,CASGQRAFTGELFF
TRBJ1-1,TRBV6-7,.,CASSLSPSNTEAFF
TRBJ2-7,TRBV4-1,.,CASSLQGRYEQYF
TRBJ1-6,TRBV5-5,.,CASSTPGTGGDHF
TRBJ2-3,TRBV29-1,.,CSVQPGLPGDTQYF
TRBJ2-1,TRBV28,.,CASSFEGQGKSYNEQFF
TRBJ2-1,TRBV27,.,CAVNSPYNEQFF
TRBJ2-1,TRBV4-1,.,CASSQVGTNEQFF
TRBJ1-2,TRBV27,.,CASSSAGQDYGYTF
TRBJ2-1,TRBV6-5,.,CASSYLTGGGNEQFF
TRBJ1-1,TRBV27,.,CASSPRGGPEAFF
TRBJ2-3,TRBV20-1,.,CSALLAGVFESTDTQYF
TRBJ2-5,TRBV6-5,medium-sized,CASSLAENEETQYF
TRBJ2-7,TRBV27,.,CASSPSDRGLFEQYF
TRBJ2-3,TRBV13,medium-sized,CASSLMKDTQYF
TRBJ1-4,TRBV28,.,CASSLSTNEKLFF
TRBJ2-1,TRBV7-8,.,CASSFGRSSYNEQFF
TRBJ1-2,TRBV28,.,CASSDRGRGYGYTF
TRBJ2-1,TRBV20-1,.,CSARAGAGDSSYNEQFF
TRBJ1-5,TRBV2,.,CASSGQGRNQPQHF
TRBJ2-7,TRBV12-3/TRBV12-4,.,CASSPSGSSWYEQYF
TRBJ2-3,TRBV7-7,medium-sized,CASSPRGLADTDTQYF
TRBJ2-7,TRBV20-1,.,CSKRSSRTYEQYF
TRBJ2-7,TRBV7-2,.,CASSLAHGSSYEQYF
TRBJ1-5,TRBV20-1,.,CSALQGHSNQPQHF
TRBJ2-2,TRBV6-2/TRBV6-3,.,CASSYGQGKVFF
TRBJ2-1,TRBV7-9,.,CASSLDYNEQFF
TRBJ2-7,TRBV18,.,CASSPKGQGTSYEQYF
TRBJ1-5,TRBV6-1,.,CASRFQSFNQPQHF
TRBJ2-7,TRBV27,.,CASSSQGREQYF
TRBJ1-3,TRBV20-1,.,CSARALAGNTIYF
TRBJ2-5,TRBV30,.,CAWRGTHRGETQYF
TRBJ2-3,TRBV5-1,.,CASSFGRDFDTDTQYF
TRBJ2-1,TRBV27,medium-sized,CASSSPLSLEQFF
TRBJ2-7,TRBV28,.,CASSQRTSGARREQYF
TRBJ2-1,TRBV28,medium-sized,CASSLLAGVGEQFF
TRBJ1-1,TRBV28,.,CASSRQTVNTEAFF
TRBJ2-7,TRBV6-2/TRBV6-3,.,CASSSRLALGYEQYF
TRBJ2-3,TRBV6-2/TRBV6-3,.,CASSYGGGVGTDTQYF
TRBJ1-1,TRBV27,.,CASSLSDRHRYTEAFF
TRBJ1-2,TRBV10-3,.,CAISGQGARYGYTF